This T cell receptor (beta chain) was obtained from a study of PD-1 blockade in mismatch repair-deficient tumors. Germline CDR1 and CDR2: KGHSH and LQKENI. The CDR3 runs to 15 residues. With 1 base clipped from V and 7 bases from J, the junction kept 5 bases outside the gene matches. Concerning this clone itself: Its antigen remains unknown.

Method: immunoSEQ multiplex PCR; TCRdb's copy keeps in-frame clones and lacks some. This table has more than 13,000 clones, approximately 84% appearing once. The study's findings and limits: Tumor-resident clones, often absent from pretreatment blood, expanded after pembrolizumab and then contracted.

Described time point: identical approximately 10-day culture without peptide (control). Baseline for clone expansion was a parallel culture with no peptide. J is TRBJ2-7 and V is TRBV18, with 12 bases identical to TRBD1. This sequence originates from an adult with mismatch repair-deficient cancer. This sample comprised cells cultured in vitro, obtained from a patient treated with pembrolizumab. In DNA, the CDR3 is TGTGCCAGCTCACCACTTCGGGACAGGGGGCTTGAGCAGTACTTC. It is translated as CASSPLRDRGLEQYF.